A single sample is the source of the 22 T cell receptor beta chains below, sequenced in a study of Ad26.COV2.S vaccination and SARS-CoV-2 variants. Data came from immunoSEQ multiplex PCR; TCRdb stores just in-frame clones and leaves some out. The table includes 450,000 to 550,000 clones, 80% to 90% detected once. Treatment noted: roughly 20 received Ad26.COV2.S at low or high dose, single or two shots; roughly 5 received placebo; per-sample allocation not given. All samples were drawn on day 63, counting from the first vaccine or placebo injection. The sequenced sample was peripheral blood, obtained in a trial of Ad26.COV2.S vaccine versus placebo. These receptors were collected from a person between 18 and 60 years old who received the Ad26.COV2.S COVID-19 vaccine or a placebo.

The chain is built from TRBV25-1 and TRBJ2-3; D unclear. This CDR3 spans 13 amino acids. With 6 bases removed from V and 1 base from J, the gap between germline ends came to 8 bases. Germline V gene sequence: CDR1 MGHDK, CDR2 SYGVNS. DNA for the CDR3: TGTGCCAGCAGCCAGACGGGCACAGATACGCAGTATTTT. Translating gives CASSQTGTDTQYF.

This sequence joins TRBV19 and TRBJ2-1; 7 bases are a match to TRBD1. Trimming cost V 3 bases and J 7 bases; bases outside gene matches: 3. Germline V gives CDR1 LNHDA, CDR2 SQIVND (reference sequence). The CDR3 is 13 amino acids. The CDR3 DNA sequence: TGTGCCAGTAGTATCGGGACAGAGAATGAGCAGTTCTTC. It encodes CASSIGTENEQFF.

The CDR3 loop reads CASSLAQGRFNNSPLHF. In DNA form, the CDR3 reads TGTGCCAGCAGCTTAGCGCAGGGGAGATTTAATAATTCACCCCTCCACTTT. This chain uses TRBV7-2 with TRBJ1-6, with a possible D match to TRBD1 (6 bases). V was cut by 0 bases and J by 5 bases, with 14 bases left in between. This CDR3 has 17 residues. Looked up from germline, CDR1 is SGHTA and CDR2 is FQGNSA.

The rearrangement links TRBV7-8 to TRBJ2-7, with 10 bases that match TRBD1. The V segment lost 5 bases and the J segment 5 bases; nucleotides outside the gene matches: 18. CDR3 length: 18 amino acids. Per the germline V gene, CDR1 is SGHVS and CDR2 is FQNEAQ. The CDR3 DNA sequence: TGTGCCAGCAGCATACCGGACAGGGGGATAATTCTTTCAGACGAGCAGTACTTC. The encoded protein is CASSIPDRGIILSDEQYF. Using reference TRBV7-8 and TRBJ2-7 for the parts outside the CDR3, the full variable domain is GAGVSQSPRYKVAKRGQDVALRCDPISGHVSLFWYQQALGQGPEFLTYFQNEAQLDKSGLPSDRFFAERPEGSVSTLKIQRTQQEDSAVYLCASSIPDRGIILSDEQYFGPGTRLTVT.

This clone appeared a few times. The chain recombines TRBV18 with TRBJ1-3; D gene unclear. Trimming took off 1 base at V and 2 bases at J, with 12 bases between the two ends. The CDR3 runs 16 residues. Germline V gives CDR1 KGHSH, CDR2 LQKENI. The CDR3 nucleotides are TGTGCCAGCTCACCACGGCAGGCCCAACCTGGAAACACCATATATTTT. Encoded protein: CASSPRQAQPGNTIYF. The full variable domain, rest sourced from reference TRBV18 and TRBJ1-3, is NAGVMQNPRHLVRRRGQEARLRCSPMKGHSHVYWYRQLPEEGLKFMVYLQKENIIDESGMPKERFSAEFPKEGPSILRIQQVVRGDSAAYFCASSPRQAQPGNTIYFGEGSWLTVV.

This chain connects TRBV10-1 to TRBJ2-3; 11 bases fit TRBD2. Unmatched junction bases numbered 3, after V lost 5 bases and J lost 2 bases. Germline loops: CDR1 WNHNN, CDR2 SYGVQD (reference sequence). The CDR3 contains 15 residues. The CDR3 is CASSPSGRPTDTQYF. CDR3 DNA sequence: TGCGCCAGCAGTCCTAGCGGGAGGCCCACAGATACGCAGTATTTT.

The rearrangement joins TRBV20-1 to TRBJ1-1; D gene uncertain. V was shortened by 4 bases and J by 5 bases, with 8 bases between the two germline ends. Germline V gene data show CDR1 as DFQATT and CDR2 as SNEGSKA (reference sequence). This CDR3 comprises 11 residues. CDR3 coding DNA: TGCAGTGCTAACGACTGGACTGAAGCTTTCTTT. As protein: CSANDWTEAFF.

In DNA, the CDR3 is TGTGCCAGCAAGGGGGGATATGGCTACACCTTC. It encodes CASKGGYGYTF. The V and J genes are TRBV28 and TRBJ1-2, with D possibly being TRBD1 (6 bases). The V and J ends lost 7 bases and 5 bases respectively, with 8 bases between them. There are 11 residues in the CDR3. Germline V lookup: CDR1 MDHEN, CDR2 SYDVKM.

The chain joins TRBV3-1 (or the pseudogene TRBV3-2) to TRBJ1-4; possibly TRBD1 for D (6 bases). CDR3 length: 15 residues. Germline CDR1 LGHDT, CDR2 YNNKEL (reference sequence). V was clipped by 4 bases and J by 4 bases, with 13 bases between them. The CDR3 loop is CASSLRGSGNEKLFF. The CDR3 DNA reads TGTGCCAGCAGCCTGAGGGGGTCTGGTAATGAAAAACTGTTTTTT.

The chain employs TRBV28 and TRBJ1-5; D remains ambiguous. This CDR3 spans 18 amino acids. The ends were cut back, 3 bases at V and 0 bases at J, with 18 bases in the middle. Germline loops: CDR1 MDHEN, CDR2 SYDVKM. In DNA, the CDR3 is TGTGCCAGCAGTTTTGTTCGACGAGCCCCCTCTAGCAATCAGCCCCAGCATTTT. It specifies CASSFVRRAPSSNQPQHF.

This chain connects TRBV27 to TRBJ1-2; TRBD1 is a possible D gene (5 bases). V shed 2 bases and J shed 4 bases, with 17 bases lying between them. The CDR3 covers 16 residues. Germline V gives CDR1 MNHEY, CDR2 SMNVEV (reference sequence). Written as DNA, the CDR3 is TGTGCCAGCAGTTTAAAAGTTGGGGGTTCCAGCTATGGCTACACCTTC. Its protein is CASSLKVGGSSYGYTF.

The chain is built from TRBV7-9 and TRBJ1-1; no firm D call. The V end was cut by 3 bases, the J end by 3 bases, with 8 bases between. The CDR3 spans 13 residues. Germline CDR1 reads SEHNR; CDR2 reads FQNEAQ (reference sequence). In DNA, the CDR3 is TGTGCCAGCAGCTTTTCCGAGGACACTGAAGCTTTCTTT. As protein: CASSFSEDTEAFF.

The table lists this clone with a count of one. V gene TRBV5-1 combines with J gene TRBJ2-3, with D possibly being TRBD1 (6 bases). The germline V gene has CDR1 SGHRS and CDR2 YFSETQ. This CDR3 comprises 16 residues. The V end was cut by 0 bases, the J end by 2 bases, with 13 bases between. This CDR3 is CASSLAPTGNTDTQYF. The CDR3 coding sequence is TGCGCCAGCAGCTTGGCCCCGACAGGTAACACAGATACGCAGTATTTT.

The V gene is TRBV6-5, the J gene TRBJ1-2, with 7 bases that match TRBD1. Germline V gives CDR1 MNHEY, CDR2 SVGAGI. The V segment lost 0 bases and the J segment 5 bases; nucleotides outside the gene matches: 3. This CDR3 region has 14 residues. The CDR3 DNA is TGTGCCAGCAGTTACTCCGGACAGGCTTATGGCTACACCTTC. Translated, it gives CASSYSGQAYGYTF.

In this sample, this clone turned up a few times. In DNA form, the CDR3 reads TGTGCCAGTAGTATAGGGCCCCTGGGCTATGGCTACACCTTC. Translation: CASSIGPLGYGYTF. The chain employs TRBV19 and TRBJ1-2; D remains ambiguous. There are 14 residues in the CDR3. Germline CDR1 LNHDA, CDR2 SQIVND (reference sequence). V dropped 1 base and J dropped 4 bases, with 10 bases sitting between them. Based on the CDR3 plus reference TRBV19 and TRBJ1-2, the full variable domain is DGGITQSPKYLFRKEGQNVTLSCEQNLNHDAMYWYRQDPGQGLRLIYYSQIVNDFQKGDIAEGYSVSREKKESFPLTVTSAQKNPTAFYLCASSIGPLGYGYTFGSGTRLTVV.

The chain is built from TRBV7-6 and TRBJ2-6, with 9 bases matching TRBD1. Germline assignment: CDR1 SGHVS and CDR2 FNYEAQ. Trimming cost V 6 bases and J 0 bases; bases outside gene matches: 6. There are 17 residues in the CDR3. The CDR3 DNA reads TGTGCCAGCAGATCTGGACAGGGGAGCTCTGGGGCCAACGTCCTGACTTTC. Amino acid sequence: CASRSGQGSSGANVLTF.

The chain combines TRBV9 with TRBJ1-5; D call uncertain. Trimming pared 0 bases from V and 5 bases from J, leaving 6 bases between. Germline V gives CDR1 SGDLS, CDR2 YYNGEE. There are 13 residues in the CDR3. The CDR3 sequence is CASSVDWDQPQHF. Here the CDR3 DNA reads TGTGCCAGCAGCGTAGATTGGGATCAGCCCCAGCATTTT.

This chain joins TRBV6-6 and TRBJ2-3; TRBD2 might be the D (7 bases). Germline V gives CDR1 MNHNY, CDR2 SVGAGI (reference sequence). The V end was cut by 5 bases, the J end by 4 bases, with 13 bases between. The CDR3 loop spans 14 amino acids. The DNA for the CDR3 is TGTGCCAGCAGTGGGGGGGCTTCAGCAGATACGCAGTATTTT. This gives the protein CASSGGASADTQYF.

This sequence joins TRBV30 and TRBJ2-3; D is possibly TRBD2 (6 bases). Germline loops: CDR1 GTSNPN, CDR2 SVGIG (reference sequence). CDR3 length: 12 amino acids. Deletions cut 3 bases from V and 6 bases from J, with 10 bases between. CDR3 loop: CAWRLAPDTQYF. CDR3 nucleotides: TGTGCCTGGAGACTAGCTCCGGATACGCAGTATTTT.

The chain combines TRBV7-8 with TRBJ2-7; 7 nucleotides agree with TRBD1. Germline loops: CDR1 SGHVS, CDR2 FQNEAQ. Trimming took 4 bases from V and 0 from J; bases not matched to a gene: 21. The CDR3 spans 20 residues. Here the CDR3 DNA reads TGTGCCAGCAGCTCCTCCAGACCGGGACAGAAGGCCAAGGGCTCCTACGAGCAGTACTTC. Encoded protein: CASSSSRPGQKAKGSYEQYF.

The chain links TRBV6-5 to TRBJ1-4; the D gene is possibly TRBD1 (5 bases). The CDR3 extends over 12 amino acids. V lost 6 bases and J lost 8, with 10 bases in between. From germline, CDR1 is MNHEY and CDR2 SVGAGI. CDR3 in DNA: TGTGCCAGCAGCAGGGCCGGGGAAAAACTGTTTTTT. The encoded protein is CASSRAGEKLFF.

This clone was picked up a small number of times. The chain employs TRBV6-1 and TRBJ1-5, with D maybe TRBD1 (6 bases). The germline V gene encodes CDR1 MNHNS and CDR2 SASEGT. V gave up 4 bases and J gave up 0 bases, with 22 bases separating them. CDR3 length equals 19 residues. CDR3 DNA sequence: TGTGCCAGCAGTGGAGTATACACAGGGCTCTCTTATAGCAATCAGCCCCAGCATTTT. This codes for CASSGVYTGLSYSNQPQHF.